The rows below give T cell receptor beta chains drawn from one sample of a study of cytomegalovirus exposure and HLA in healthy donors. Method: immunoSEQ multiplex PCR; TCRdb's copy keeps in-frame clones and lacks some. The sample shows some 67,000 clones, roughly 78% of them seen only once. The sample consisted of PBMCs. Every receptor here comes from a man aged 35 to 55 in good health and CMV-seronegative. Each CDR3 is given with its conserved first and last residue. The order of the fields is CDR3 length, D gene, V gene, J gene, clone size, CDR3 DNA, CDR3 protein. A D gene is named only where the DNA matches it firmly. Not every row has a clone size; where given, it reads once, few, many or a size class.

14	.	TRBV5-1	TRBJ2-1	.	TGCGCCAGCAGCTTGGTTACAGGAAGTCATGAGCAGTTCTTC	CASSLVTGSHEQFF
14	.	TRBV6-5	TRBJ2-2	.	TGTGCCAGCAGTTACAACAGGGGGGGTGGGGAGCTGTTTTTT	CASSYNRGGGELFF
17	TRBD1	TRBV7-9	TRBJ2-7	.	TGTGCCAGCAGCTTAGAAGATGGGGGGAAGGACAGGGGCGAGCAGTACTTC	CASSLEDGGKDRGEQYF
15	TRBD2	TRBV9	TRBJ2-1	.	TGTGCCAGCACCCGGGCGGGACTAGGCGACAATGAGCAGTTCTTC	CASTRAGLGDNEQFF
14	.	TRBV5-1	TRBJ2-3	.	TGCGCCAGCAGCTTGGTACAGGGCCGGGATACGCAGTATTTT	CASSLVQGRDTQYF
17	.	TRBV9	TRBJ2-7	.	TGTGCCAGCAGCGGAGGCCCTTCTAGCGCCGCTATCGACGAGCAGTACTTC	CASSGGPSSAAIDEQYF
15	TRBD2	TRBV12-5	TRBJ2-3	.	TGTGCTAGTGGTTTGGGGACTAGCGGGGGGGGCACGCAGTATTTT	CASGLGTSGGGTQYF
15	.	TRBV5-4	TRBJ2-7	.	TGTGCCAGCAGCGCATTTTCGAAGAGAGCCTACGAGCAGTACTTC	CASSAFSKRAYEQYF
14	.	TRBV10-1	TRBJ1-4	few	TGCGCCAGCAGCCCAGGGCGCGATAATGAAAAACTGTTTTTT	CASSPGRDNEKLFF
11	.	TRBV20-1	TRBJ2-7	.	TGCAGTGCTAGGGCGGTCGACGAGCAGTACTTC	CSARAVDEQYF
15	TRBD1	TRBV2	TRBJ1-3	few	TGCGCGGGGTCGGGACAGGATTTTTCTGAAAACACCATATATTTT	CAGSGQDFSENTIYF
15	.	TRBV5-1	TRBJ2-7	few	TGCGCCAGCAGCTTGGAGCATAAGAGGTTTTACGAGCAGTACTTC	CASSLEHKRFYEQYF
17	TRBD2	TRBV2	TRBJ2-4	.	TGTGCCAGCAGACAATCGGAACTAGCGGTTACCAAAAACATTCAGTACTTC	CASRQSELAVTKNIQYF
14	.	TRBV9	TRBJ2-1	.	TGTGCCAGCAGCCCCCAGGACAATGGCAATGAGCAGTTCTTC	CASSPQDNGNEQFF
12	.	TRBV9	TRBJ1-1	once	TGTGCCAGCAGCGTAGGCACAGGTGAAGCTTTCTTT	CASSVGTGEAFF
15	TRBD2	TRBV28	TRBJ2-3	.	TGTGCCAGCAGTTCGACTAGCGGGAGCCCAGATACGCAGTATTTT	CASSSTSGSPDTQYF
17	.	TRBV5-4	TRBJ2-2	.	TGTGCCAGCAGCTCCACTAGTGGCGGAATTCACACCGGGGAGCTGTTTTTT	CASSSTSGGIHTGELFF
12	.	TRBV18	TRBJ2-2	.	TGTGCCAGCTCACCAGGGCTCGGGGAGCTGTTTTTT	CASSPGLGELFF
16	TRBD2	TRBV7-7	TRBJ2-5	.	TGTGCCAGCAGCTTAGTGGCGGGGGGGGCTCAAGAGACCCAGTACTTC	CASSLVAGGAQETQYF
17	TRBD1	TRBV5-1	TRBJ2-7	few	TGCGCCAGCAGCTTGGCAGATGGGAGGACAGGGACCTACGAGCAGTACTTC	CASSLADGRTGTYEQYF